The clone carrying this TCR beta chain showed up just once. An end of the junction does not agree with germline; a read error may underlie this. Authors' data handling: Estimation of nucleated cell counts was performed using reference gene primer amplification. Sequencing used immunoSEQ multiplex PCR; TCRdb keeps in-frame clones, though not all of them. The V and J calls and clone size come from that table; D and trimming were worked out from the DNA. This table has some 200,000 clones, 80% to 90% appearing once. The sample comes from a study of blood T cell repertoires in COVID-19. Study as a whole: Whether acute or convalescent, the COVID-19 samples came from the United States, Italy and Spain. PBMCs, B-cell-depleted T cells, or T cells provided the cDNA or gDNA that made up the material.

The CDR3 covers 12 residues. The germline CDR1 and CDR2 sequences are ENHRY and SYGVKD. This TCR was sampled from a woman between 45 and 60 years old with active or convalescent COVID-19. The sample consisted of peripheral blood. The chain has TRBV10-3 and TRBJ1-1; a possible D gene is TRBD1 (5 bases). The CDR3, as DNA: TGTGCCAGCAGTAGGGGCGAACAGGAAGCTTTCTTT. It encodes CASSRGEQEAFF.